This T cell receptor (beta chain) was captured by sequencing in a study of OX40 agonist ivuxolimab in advanced cancers. About the research overall: Ivuxolimab was delivered to patients intravenously every 2 weeks at doses spanning 0.01 to 10 mg/kg. Patients receiving dose escalation had hepatocellular carcinoma, melanoma, renal cell or head and neck cancer.

Study findings and constraints: The study observed clonal expansion of CD4+ and CD8+ blood T cells by week 6 at 0.1 to 3.0 mg/kg.

The method was immunoSEQ multiplex PCR; TCRdb's version includes in-frame clones alone and lacks a portion of them. The table includes 76,000 or so clones, 70% to 90% detected once. In germline, CDR1 is SGHTS, CDR2 YDEGEE. CDR3 length: 13 residues. For this clone: The antigen remains undetermined. A read error may produce the germline difference seen at one junction end.

Sequenced here: CD4+ or CD8+ T cells sorted from blood, sampled in a trial of the OX40 agonist ivuxolimab. This TCR was sampled from an adult with an advanced solid tumor such as melanoma, head and neck, liver or kidney cancer. The genes are TRBV5-8 and TRBJ1-2; D remains ambiguous. As DNA, the CDR3 is TGTGCTAGCAGCCGGGGAAAGACCTATGGCTACACCTTC. It yields the protein CASSRGKTYGYTF.